Below, 20 T cell receptor beta chains from the same sample are listed, as sequenced in a study of blood T cell repertoires in COVID-19 (dated by TCRdb to about 2020). Libraries were built with the immunoSEQ multiplex PCR assay. In TCRdb, the immuneACCESS table is reduced to in-frame sequences with V and J assigned. These tables do not hold every clone; where another copy was compared, an unresolved V gene accounts for under half, and the others remain unexplained. This sample lists 87,000 or so clones; about 87% were detected once. The ten top clones hold approximately 8% of the sample. Sequenced material: peripheral blood. The source is a human donor with acute or convalescent COVID-19. The donor label of this sample is uncertain.

This CDR3 is CASSLFPGMEKLFF. CDR3 sequence (DNA): TGTGCCAGCAGCTTATTTCCGGGGATGGAAAAACTGTTTTTT. This chain joins TRBV7-2 and TRBJ1-4; unclear D gene. Germline V CDR1 and CDR2: SGHTA, FQGNSA. The CDR3 consists of 14 residues. Trimming left V 2 bases short and J 8 bases short, with 12 bases between.

This chain uses TRBV6-2 or TRBV6-3 with TRBJ2-1; 7 nucleotides line up with TRBD2. Unmatched junction bases numbered 4, after V lost 6 bases and J lost 2 bases. CDR1 MNHEY and CDR2 SVGEGT come from the germline V gene. The CDR3 contains 14 residues. The CDR3 is CASSRTSAYNEQFF. The CDR3 nucleotides read TGTGCCAGCAGCCGGACTAGTGCCTACAATGAGCAGTTCTTC.

Only a few counts were recorded for this clone. The chain joins TRBV2 to TRBJ2-5; D is unclear. This CDR3 comprises 14 residues. The germline V gene has CDR1 SNHLY and CDR2 FYNNEI. V lost 1 base, J lost 4 bases, and 10 bases lay in between. This chain's CDR3 is CASSEGRNGETQYF. CDR3 in DNA: TGTGCCAGCAGTGAAGGCAGGAATGGAGAGACCCAGTACTTC.

This clone was counted once. The chain joins TRBV4-1 to TRBJ2-7, with D perhaps TRBD1 (6 bases). This CDR3 region has 15 residues. The germline CDR1 and CDR2 sequences are MGHRA and YSYEKL. The V gene lost 2 bases and the J gene lost 1 base, with 12 bases spanning the gap. The CDR3 loop reads CASSQQQGFSYEQYF. CDR3 bases: TGCGCCAGCAGCCAACAACAGGGTTTTTCCTACGAGCAGTACTTC.

The rearrangement uses TRBV11-2 and TRBJ2-7; D ambiguous. CDR3 length: 12 residues. Germline CDR1 and CDR2: SGHAT and FQNNGV. The V and J ends lost 5 bases and 0 bases respectively, with 5 bases between them. The CDR3 protein is CASSPSSYEQYF. In DNA, the CDR3 is TGTGCCAGCAGCCCGAGCTCCTACGAGCAGTACTTC.

The DNA of the CDR3 is TGTGCCAGCAGTACGGGACTAGGCACCCCCTACGAGCAGTACTTC. Translated, it gives CASSTGLGTPYEQYF. V usage is TRBV6-5 and J usage is TRBJ2-7, with TRBD2 matching over 8 bases. The CDR3 has 15 amino acids. V was clipped by 5 bases and J by 2 bases; unmatched bases: 8. Germline CDR1 MNHEY, CDR2 SVGAGI.

The chain carries TRBV19 and TRBJ2-3, with D perhaps TRBD1 (6 bases). This CDR3 comprises 14 residues. Germline V gives CDR1 LNHDA, CDR2 SQIVND (reference sequence). V was trimmed by 9 bases and J by 2 bases, leaving 15 bases between them. CDR3 coding DNA: TGTGCCAGCCGACAGGCGTATCCCACAGATACGCAGTATTTT. This translates into CASRQAYPTDTQYF.

A single count supports this clone. The gene calls are TRBV5-4 and TRBJ1-4; 8 bases line up with TRBD1. Germline-derived CDR1 and CDR2 are SGHNT and YYREEE (reference sequence). The CDR3 consists of 15 residues. The trim removed 5 bases at V and 7 bases at J, leaving 10 bases unmatched. The CDR3 loop is CASSEGAGTGEKLFF. The CDR3 DNA reads as TGTGCCAGCAGTGAAGGGGCCGGGACAGGTGAAAAACTGTTTTTT. Drawing the rest from reference TRBV5-4 and TRBJ1-4, the complete variable domain is ETGVTQSPTHLIKTRGQQVTLRCSSQSGHNTVSWYQQALGQGPQFIFQYYREEENGRGNFPPRFSGLQFPNYSSELNVNALELDDSALYLCASSEGAGTGEKLFFGSGTQLSVL.

The gene calls are TRBV5-1 and TRBJ2-7; 14 bases match TRBD2. V gave up 4 bases and J gave up 0 bases; unmatched junction bases: 6. The length of the CDR3 is 17 residues. Germline V lookup: CDR1 SGHRS, CDR2 YFSETQ. The CDR3 spells CASSRTSGGFSSYEQYF. Here the CDR3 DNA reads TGCGCCAGCAGCCGGACTAGCGGGGGGTTCAGCTCCTACGAGCAGTACTTC.

The chain carries TRBV30 and TRBJ2-7; D not resolved. The CDR3 contains 13 residues. The germline V gene encodes CDR1 GTSNPN and CDR2 SVGIG (reference sequence). V was pared by 0 bases and J by 0 bases, with 6 bases between. The CDR3 nucleotides are TGTGCCTGGAGTGTCGGAGCCTCCTACGAGCAGTACTTC. Protein: CAWSVGASYEQYF.

V and J are TRBV7-8 and TRBJ2-3, with D maybe TRBD1 (6 bases). This CDR3 contains 15 residues. Germline-derived CDR1 and CDR2 are SGHVS and FQNEAQ. Trimming shortened V by 5 bases and J by 6 bases, and 18 bases separated the two germline ends. CDR3 residues: CASSPLPHRADTQYF. The DNA for the CDR3 is TGTGCCAGCAGCCCCCTCCCCCACAGGGCCGATACGCAGTATTTT.

The rearrangement uses TRBV28 and TRBJ1-4; 10 bases are a match to TRBD1. Germline-derived CDR1 and CDR2 are MDHEN and SYDVKM. CDR3 length: 15 amino acids. V lost 2 bases to trimming and J lost 7 bases; unmatched junction nucleotides: 4. DNA of the CDR3: TGTGCCAGCAGTTTACGGGACAGGGGTACTGAAAAACTGTTTTTT. Translated: CASSLRDRGTEKLFF.

The chain is built from TRBV25-1 and TRBJ2-3, with D perhaps matching TRBD1 (5 bases). Germline CDR1 MGHDK, CDR2 SYGVNS. The CDR3 runs to 14 residues. Trimming cost V 2 bases and J 4 bases, with 10 bases left between them. This CDR3 reads CASSEQGPPDTQYF. The CDR3 nucleotides read TGTGCCAGCAGTGAACAGGGCCCCCCAGATACGCAGTATTTT.

V usage is TRBV19 and J usage is TRBJ1-2, with D perhaps TRBD1 (6 bases). V was trimmed by 8 bases and J by 8 bases, leaving 15 bases between them. Germline assignment: CDR1 LNHDA and CDR2 SQIVND (reference sequence). CDR3 length: 12 residues. The CDR3 is CASAQGFLGYTF. The CDR3 bases are TGTGCCAGTGCTCAGGGGTTTTTAGGCTACACCTTC.

The J gene is TRBJ2-7, the V gene TRBV6-5, with a possible D match to TRBD1 (5 bases). Between the trimmed V and J ends, which lost 0 bases and 3 bases, there was a span of 15 bases. Germline V gene data show CDR1 as MNHEY and CDR2 as SVGAGI. The CDR3 covers 16 residues. CDR3 loop: CASSYSGPRPFYEQYF. CDR3 DNA sequence: TGTGCCAGCAGTTACTCGGGGCCAAGGCCCTTCTACGAGCAGTACTTC.

A word on this clone: At one end, the junction sequence differs from germline, possibly due to a read error. V usage is TRBV6-5 and J usage is TRBJ2-3; D is undetermined. Looked up from germline, CDR1 is MNHEY and CDR2 is SVGAGI. This CDR3 is 12 amino acids long. The CDR3: CLQRRHTDTQYF. The CDR3 nucleotides read TGCCTTCAGCGCCGCCACACAGATACGCAGTATTTT.

This chain uses TRBV5-5 with TRBJ2-7; 7 bases fit TRBD2. CDR1 and CDR2 from the germline V gene are SGHKS and YYEKEE (reference sequence). CDR3 length: 14 amino acids. The junction had 7 bases not matched to a gene; V was cut back by 4 bases and J by 3 bases. CDR3 coding DNA: TGTGCCAGCAGCCTGTGGACTAGTGGCTACGAGCAGTACTTC. Translating it yields CASSLWTSGYEQYF.

The chain carries TRBV3-1 (or the pseudogene TRBV3-2) and TRBJ2-5, with 9 nucleotides matching TRBD1. Trimming took 1 base from V and 5 from J; bases not matched to a gene: 5. Germline assignment: CDR1 LGHDT and CDR2 YNNKEL (reference sequence). The CDR3 length is 15 residues. The CDR3 sequence: CASSQGTGVSETQYF. The CDR3 DNA sequence: TGTGCCAGCAGCCAAGGGACAGGGGTGAGTGAGACCCAGTACTTC.

The J gene is TRBJ1-2, the V gene TRBV7-6, with 7 bases that match TRBD1. CDR1 and CDR2 (germline): SGHVS, FNYEAQ. The CDR3 spans 15 residues. The J segment lost 6 bases and the V segment lost 3 bases, leaving 10 bases of the junction unmatched. CDR3 DNA: TGTGCCAGCAGCTTTGACTTCCGACAGGGCCATGGCTACACCTTC. It specifies CASSFDFRQGHGYTF. The whole variable domain, remainder taken from reference TRBV7-6 and TRBJ1-2, is GAGVSQSPRYKVTKRGQDVALRCDPISGHVSLYWYRQALGQGPEFLTYFNYEAQQDKSGLPNDRFSAERPEGSISTLTIQRTEQRDSAMYRCASSFDFRQGHGYTFGSGTRLTVV.

This chain connects TRBV5-1 to TRBJ2-5; a possible D gene is TRBD2 (7 bases). V gave up 1 base and J gave up 4 bases, with 20 bases separating them. The V gene's germline CDR1 is SGHRS and CDR2 YFSETQ. The CDR3 has 17 residues. The CDR3 bases are TGCGCCAGCAGCTTGAGTAACGGGCGTAGGGGGGGAGAGACCCAGTACTTC. Encoded protein: CASSLSNGRRGGETQYF.